This entry describes one T cell receptor beta chain. This sample also contains other DNA sequences that code for the same CDR3. The V end lost 1 base, the J end lost 4 bases, and 7 bases lay between the germline ends. Germline values: CDR1 SEHNR, CDR2 FQNEAQ (reference sequence). This CDR3 spans 13 amino acids. This specimen belongs to a study of OX40 agonist ivuxolimab in advanced cancers. Sequencing used immunoSEQ multiplex PCR; TCRdb keeps in-frame clones, though not all of them. The sample lists fewer than 95,000 clones, approximately 90% occurring once. The input for sequencing was CD4+ or CD8+ T cells sorted from blood, taken in a trial of the OX40 agonist ivuxolimab. The chain carries TRBV7-9 and TRBJ1-1; D uncertain. This sequence was found in an adult with an advanced solid tumor such as melanoma, head and neck, liver or kidney cancer. As DNA, the CDR3 is TGTGCCAGCAGCTTAGGGAGCGGCACTGAAGCTTTCTTT. Translated: CASSLGSGTEAFF.